This TCR beta chain was identified in a study of cytomegalovirus exposure and HLA in healthy donors. Broader study findings: In a later analysis, most CMV-associated TCR beta chains appeared HLA-restricted. Altogether, 164 TCR beta chains were recorded as cytomegalovirus-associated. A later analysis linked around 17,000 TCR beta sequences to HLA alleles at 0.05 false discovery rate.

In its sample, this clone was seen once. Antigen specificity is unknown. The germline V gene encodes CDR1 MNHNS and CDR2 SASEGT. Trimming cost V 6 bases and J 5 bases, with 19 bases left between them. The CDR3 consists of 15 residues. Primers included in the PCR were 60 Vbeta and 13 Jbeta primers. Per the original data handling: Roughly 9.9 million shared chains were among the 65 million to 85 million unique TCR beta chains that a later analysis counted. Sequenced by immunoSEQ multiplex PCR; TCRdb stores in-frame clones only, minus some. V and J calls and clone size are given by that table; D and trimming were obtained from the DNA. Counted here are about 61,000 clones, roughly 86% occurring once; the ten biggest clones make up approximately 1.4%.

Source material: PBMCs. The sequence derives from a man younger than 35 in good health and CMV-seronegative. The rearrangement links TRBV6-1 to TRBJ2-5, with a tentative D call TRBD1 (8 bases). CDR3 DNA: TGTGCCAGCAGCCCTAGCAGGGGGCGGGAGGAGACCCAGTACTTC. Translated: CASSPSRGREETQYF.